The sequence of this T cell receptor beta chain was determined in a study of shared clonotypes between healthy human individuals. Trimming took off 7 bases at V and 4 bases at J, with 7 bases between the two ends. The CDR3 is made up of 12 amino acids. From germline, CDR1 is SNHLY and CDR2 FYNNEI. Whole-study findings and limits: The authors expected sequencing depth to affect clonotype sharing among donors. Inspection by rarefaction showed sorted-subset sequencing to be incomplete despite large depth. Between a handful of donors, naive CD4 clonotypes were shared at a level of around 5.2%.

Repertoires were generated with immunoSEQ multiplex PCR, while TCRdb's copy carries only in-frame clones and drops some. This table has about 1 million clones, about 75% appearing once. As regards this clone: Its antigen is unidentified.

The chain has TRBV2 and TRBJ1-4, with no clear D. The sequenced material came from memory CD4+ T cells sorted from blood. Subset noted: CD45RA-negative fraction. This clonotype was obtained from a man in his late teens or twenties in good health. CDR3 protein: CASTPLNEKLFF. DNA of the CDR3: TGTGCCAGCACCCCGCTTAATGAAAAACTGTTTTTT.